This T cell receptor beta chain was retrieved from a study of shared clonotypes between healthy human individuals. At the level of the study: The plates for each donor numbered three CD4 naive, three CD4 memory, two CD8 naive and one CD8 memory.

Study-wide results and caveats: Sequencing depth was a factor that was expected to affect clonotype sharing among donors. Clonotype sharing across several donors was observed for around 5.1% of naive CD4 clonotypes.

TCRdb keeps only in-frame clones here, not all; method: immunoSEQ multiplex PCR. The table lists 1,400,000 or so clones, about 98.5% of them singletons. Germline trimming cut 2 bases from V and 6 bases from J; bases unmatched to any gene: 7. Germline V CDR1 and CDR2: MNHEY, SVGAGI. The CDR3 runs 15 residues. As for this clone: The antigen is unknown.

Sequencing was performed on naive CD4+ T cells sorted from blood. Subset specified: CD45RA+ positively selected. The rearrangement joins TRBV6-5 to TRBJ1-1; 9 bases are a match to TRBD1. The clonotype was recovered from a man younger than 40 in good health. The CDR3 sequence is CASSYPGQGLSEAFF. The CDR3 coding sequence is TGTGCCAGCAGTTACCCGGGACAGGGTTTATCTGAAGCTTTCTTT.